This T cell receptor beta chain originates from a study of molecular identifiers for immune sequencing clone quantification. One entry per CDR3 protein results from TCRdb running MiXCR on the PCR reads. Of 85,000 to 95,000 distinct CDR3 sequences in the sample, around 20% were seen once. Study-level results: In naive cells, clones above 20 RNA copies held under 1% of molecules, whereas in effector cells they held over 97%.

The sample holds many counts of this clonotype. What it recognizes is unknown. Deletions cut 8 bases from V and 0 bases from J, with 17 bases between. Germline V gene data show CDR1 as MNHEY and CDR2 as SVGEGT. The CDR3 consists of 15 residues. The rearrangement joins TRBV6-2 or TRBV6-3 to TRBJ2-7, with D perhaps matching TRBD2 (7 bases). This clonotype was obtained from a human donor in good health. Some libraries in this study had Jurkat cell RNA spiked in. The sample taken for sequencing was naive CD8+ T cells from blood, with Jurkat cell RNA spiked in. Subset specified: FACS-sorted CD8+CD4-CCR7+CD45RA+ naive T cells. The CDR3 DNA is TGTGCCAGCCGAGGGGCCGGGGGGCTCTCCTACGAGCAGTACTTC. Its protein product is CASRGAGGLSYEQYF.